This T cell receptor beta chain originates from a study of cytomegalovirus exposure and HLA in healthy donors. Study-wide points: Most subjects' HLA-A and HLA-B alleles were reportedly predicted from TCR beta sequences. Follow-up analysis found HLA locus-dependent TCR association rates, highest for DRB1 and lowest for HLA-C.

In the PCR, 60 Vbeta and 13 Jbeta primers were used. Method: immunoSEQ multiplex PCR; TCRdb's copy keeps in-frame clones and lacks some. The data contain about 110,000 clones, about four fifths of them singletons. The germline V gene encodes CDR1 SGHAT and CDR2 FQNNGV. CDR3 size: 16 residues. Trimming left V 0 bases short and J 6 bases short, with 15 bases between. As concerns this clone: Its antigen is unknown.

The V and J genes are TRBV11-2 and TRBJ1-5, with D maybe TRBD1 (5 bases). The sample comprised PBMCs. The TCR originated in a woman aged 45-59 years in good health and CMV-seropositive. CDR3 amino acids: CASSLDGAGRGQPQHF. In DNA, the CDR3 is TGTGCCAGCAGCTTAGATGGAGCAGGGCGGGGTCAGCCCCAGCATTTT.